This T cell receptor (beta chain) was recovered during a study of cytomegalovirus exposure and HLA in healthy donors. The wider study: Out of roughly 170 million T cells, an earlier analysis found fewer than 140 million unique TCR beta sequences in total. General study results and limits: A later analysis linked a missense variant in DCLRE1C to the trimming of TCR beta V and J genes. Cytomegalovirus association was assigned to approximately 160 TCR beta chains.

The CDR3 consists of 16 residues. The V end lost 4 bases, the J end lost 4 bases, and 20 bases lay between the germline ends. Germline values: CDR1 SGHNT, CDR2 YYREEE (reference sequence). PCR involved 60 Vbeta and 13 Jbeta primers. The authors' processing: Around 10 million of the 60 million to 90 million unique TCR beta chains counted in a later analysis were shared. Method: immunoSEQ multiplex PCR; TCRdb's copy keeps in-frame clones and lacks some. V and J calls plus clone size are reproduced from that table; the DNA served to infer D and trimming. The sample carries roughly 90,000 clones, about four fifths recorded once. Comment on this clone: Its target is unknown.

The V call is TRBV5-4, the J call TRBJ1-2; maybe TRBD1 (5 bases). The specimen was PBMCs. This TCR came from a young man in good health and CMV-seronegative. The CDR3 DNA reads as TGTGCCAGCAGCCGCCGGCGGGGGGATTCTGGCTATGGCTACACCTTC. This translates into CASSRRRGDSGYGYTF. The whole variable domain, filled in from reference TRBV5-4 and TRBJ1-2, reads ETGVTQSPTHLIKTRGQQVTLRCSSQSGHNTVSWYQQALGQGPQFIFQYYREEENGRGNFPPRFSGLQFPNYSSELNVNALELDDSALYLCASSRRRGDSGYGYTFGSGTRLTVV.